A selection of T cell receptor beta chains follows, all from one sample in a study of blood T cell repertoires in COVID-19. Repertoires were generated with immunoSEQ multiplex PCR, while TCRdb's copy carries only in-frame clones and drops some. The table includes about 100,000 clones, 85% to 90% detected once. The sequenced sample consisted of peripheral blood. These receptor sequences come from a human donor in a cohort sampled during active COVID-19. Both conserved end residues are part of each CDR3. D genes are given only for firm matches. Clone size is shown for a subset of rows, as once, few, many or a class of expanded clone.

d_call | clone_size | j_call | v_call | cdr3_aa | cdr3_nt
TRBD2 | - | TRBJ2-7 | TRBV5-1 | CASSLAPSGRASTISYEQYF | TGCGCCAGCAGCTTGGCCCCTAGCGGGAGGGCCTCGACGATTTCCTACGAGCAGTACTTC
TRBD1 | - | TRBJ1-1 | TRBV6-2/TRBV6-3 | CASSSWTGNTEAFF | TGTGCCAGCAGTTCCTGGACAGGGAACACTGAAGCTTTCTTT
- | - | TRBJ2-1 | TRBV15 | CATSRGLGRGNNEQFF | TGTGCCACCAGCAGAGGATTGGGTAGGGGGAACAATGAGCAGTTCTTC
- | - | TRBJ2-1 | TRBV12-3/TRBV12-4 | CASSLGREQFF | TGTGCCAGCAGTTTAGGTCGGGAGCAGTTCTTC
TRBD2 | - | TRBJ2-1 | TRBV12-3/TRBV12-4 | CASSFGGNEQFF | TGTGCCAGCAGTTTCGGGGGGAATGAGCAGTTCTTC
- | - | TRBJ1-3 | TRBV3-1/TRBV3-2 | CASSLPTGRGNTIYF | TGTGCCAGCAGCCTACCCACAGGTCGGGGAAACACCATATATTTT
TRBD1 | - | TRBJ1-5 | TRBV6-6 | CASSLGGQGNQPQHF | TGTGCCAGCAGTTTGGGCGGACAGGGAAATCAGCCCCAGCATTTT
- | few | TRBJ2-7 | TRBV5-1 | CASRRASGYEQYF | TGCGCCAGCAGACGAGCGTCGGGCTACGAGCAGTACTTC
- | - | TRBJ2-5 | TRBV10-1 | CASTGWGTQETQYF | TGCGCCAGTACAGGGTGGGGGACCCAAGAGACCCAGTACTTC
TRBD1 | - | TRBJ1-2 | TRBV7-9 | CASSERDRVPYGYTF | TGTGCCAGCAGCGAGAGAGACAGGGTTCCCTATGGCTACACCTTC
TRBD2 | - | TRBJ2-2 | TRBV4-1 | CASSQGGLAGVGTGELFF | TGCGCCAGCAGCCAAGGGGGACTAGCGGGAGTCGGGACCGGGGAGCTGTTTTTT
- | - | TRBJ2-7 | TRBV6-6 | CASNHPPGHLYEQYF | TGTGCCAGCAACCACCCCCCGGGACACTTATACGAGCAGTACTTC
- | - | TRBJ2-3 | TRBV7-6 | CASSPRLPAGTDTQYF | TGTGCCAGCAGCCCCAGACTACCAGCGGGCACAGATACGCAGTATTTT
TRBD1 | once | TRBJ1-2 | TRBV7-9 | CASSIRTGLEANYGYTF | TGTGCCAGCAGCATAAGGACAGGGCTTGAAGCTAACTATGGCTACACCTTC
TRBD1 | - | TRBJ1-6 | TRBV7-6 | CASSARDRQFSPLHF | TGTGCCAGCAGCGCCCGGGACAGGCAGTTTTCACCCCTCCACTTT
- | - | TRBJ1-4 | TRBV3-1/TRBV3-2 | CASSQVRLVQGRGNEKLFF | TGTGCCAGCAGCCAGGTGCGACTCGTACAGGGCAGGGGTAATGAAAAACTGTTTTTT
- | - | TRBJ2-5 | TRBV10-2 | CASSNVRGETQYF | TGCGCCAGCAGTAACGTTAGAGGAGAGACCCAGTACTTC
- | - | TRBJ2-3 | TRBV11-2 | CASTPRGVSTDTQYF | TGTGCCAGCACCCCTCGGGGAGTTAGCACAGATACGCAGTATTTT
TRBD1 | - | TRBJ2-7 | TRBV7-6 | CASSLMTGVSYEQYF | TGTGCCAGCAGCTTGATGACAGGGGTCTCCTACGAGCAGTACTTC
- | - | TRBJ2-1 | TRBV5-6 | CASSFDQGGEQFF | TGTGCCAGCAGCTTTGACCAGGGAGGTGAGCAGTTCTTC
- | - | TRBJ2-1 | TRBV18 | CASSPPNSGPHSYNEQFF | TGTGCCAGCTCACCACCGAATTCAGGTCCCCATTCCTACAATGAGCAGTTCTTC
- | - | TRBJ2-3 | TRBV29-1 | CSVVSGVGTQYF | TGCAGCGTTGTTTCGGGGGTCGGTACGCAGTATTTT
TRBD2 | - | TRBJ2-5 | TRBV7-2 | CASSLYSGSHETQYF | TGTGCCAGCAGCTTATATAGCGGGAGCCACGAGACCCAGTACTTC
TRBD1 | - | TRBJ1-6 | TRBV19 | CASSIGTGNSPLHF | TGTGCCAGTAGTATCGGGACAGGGAATTCACCCCTCCACTTT
TRBD1 | - | TRBJ1-5 | TRBV2 | CASSGTGNQPQHF | TGTGCCAGCAGTGGGACAGGGAACCAGCCCCAGCATTTT
TRBD2 | - | TRBJ2-1 | TRBV15 | CATSRDGLAVYNEQFF | TGTGCCACCAGCAGAGACGGGCTAGCGGTTTACAATGAGCAGTTCTTC
- | - | TRBJ1-5 | TRBV7-2 | CASTPGGTNQPQHF | TGTGCCAGCACCCCGGGGGGAACTAATCAGCCCCAGCATTTT
TRBD2 | once | TRBJ2-5 | TRBV2 | CASRATSGRVLGSQETQYF | TGTGCCAGCAGAGCCACTAGCGGGAGGGTGCTTGGTTCCCAAGAGACCCAGTACTTC
- | - | TRBJ2-5 | TRBV25-1 | CASSGSSVWETQYF | TGTGCCAGCAGTGGGTCTAGCGTTTGGGAGACCCAGTACTTC
- | - | TRBJ1-1 | TRBV5-6 | CASSWTLGPAGKNTEAFF | TGTGCCAGCAGCTGGACACTAGGGCCCGCGGGGAAGAACACTGAAGCTTTCTTT
- | - | TRBJ2-3 | TRBV30 | CAWTQADTQYF | TGTGCCTGGACCCAGGCAGATACGCAGTATTTT
TRBD1 | - | TRBJ1-2 | TRBV27 | CASSLGQVYGYTF | TGTGCCAGCAGTTTGGGACAGGTATATGGCTACACCTTC
- | - | TRBJ2-7 | TRBV6-2/TRBV6-3 | CASSYAARLGKTYEQYF | TGTGCCAGCAGTTACGCCGCAAGACTCGGGAAAACCTACGAGCAGTACTTC
- | once | TRBJ2-2 | TRBV29-1 | CSVWRDSDPTGELFF | TGCAGCGTATGGAGGGATTCCGATCCCACCGGGGAGCTGTTTTTT
- | - | TRBJ1-3 | TRBV7-9 | CASSKGSGNTIYF | TGTGCCAGTTCCAAGGGGTCTGGAAACACCATATATTTT